This T cell receptor (beta chain) is from a study of brain T cells in children with intractable seizures. Only cases whose brain tissue showed the highest T cell transcript signatures were sequenced. Pre-surgery treatment included at least one anti-epileptic drug. The table came from immunoSEQ multiplex PCR; TCRdb's copy has only in-frame clones and leaves some out. The sample contains 65,000 to 85,000 clones, about 92% of which appear only once. The sequencing here drew on peripheral blood, taken at surgery. The receptor was derived from a boy in the first two years of life with tuberous sclerosis and intractable seizures.

The CDR3 DNA sequence: TGTGCCAGCAGCGTTACTAGCGGGAGTAGGGAGACCCAGTACTTC. Amino acid sequence: CASSVTSGSRETQYF. V and J are TRBV9 and TRBJ2-5, with 11 bases that match TRBD2. Germline trimming cut 2 bases from V and 5 bases from J; bases unmatched to any gene: 5. Germline V CDR1 and CDR2: SGDLS, YYNGEE. The CDR3 is 15 residues long.